Below are 21 T cell receptor beta chains sequenced from a single sample in a study of shared clonotypes between healthy human individuals. Naive CD8 populations comprised CD45RO-negative cells positively selected for CCR7, excluding terminally differentiated effector memory CD45RA+ cells. Sequenced by immunoSEQ multiplex PCR; TCRdb stores in-frame clones only, minus some. The table includes roughly 2,000,000 clones, about 95% detected once. The sequenced sample was naive CD8+ T cells sorted from blood. All receptors come from a man aged 18 to 29 in good health.

The chain recombines TRBV7-2 with TRBJ2-3; 9 bases agree with TRBD2. V trimming: 3 bases; J trimming: 4 bases; junction bases outside the gene matches: 5. CDR3 size: 15 residues. Germline-derived CDR1 and CDR2 are SGHTA and FQGNSA. The CDR3 region is CASSFFSGSPDTQYF. CDR3 bases: TGTGCCAGCAGCTTTTTTAGCGGGAGCCCAGATACGCAGTATTTT.

The J gene is TRBJ2-7, the V gene TRBV18; tentatively, D is TRBD1 (6 bases). Germline lookup yields CDR1 KGHSH and CDR2 LQKENI. The V end was cut by 5 bases, the J end by 6 bases, with 23 bases between. The CDR3 is 16 residues long. CDR3 in DNA: TGTGCCAGCTCATCGGGAACAGGGCTGAGCCTCGGCGAGCAGTACTTC. Its translation is CASSSGTGLSLGEQYF.

V is TRBV25-1 and J is TRBJ1-6, with D unclear. Germline V gene lookup returns CDR1 MGHDK and CDR2 SYGVNS. This CDR3 region has 13 residues. V lost 4 bases and J 9 bases, leaving 10 bases between the germline ends. DNA for the CDR3: TGTGCCAGCAGTGGAATTTTAAGTTCACCCCTCCACTTT. Its protein product is CASSGILSSPLHF.

Note on this clone: This sample includes further DNA sequences coding for the same CDR3. The CDR3 loop reads CASSYSGGGELFF. The CDR3 coding sequence is TGTGCCAGCAGTTACTCAGGGGGCGGGGAGCTGTTTTTT. J is TRBJ2-2 and V is TRBV6-5, with TRBD1 as a possible D gene (6 bases). Trimming took off 0 bases at V and 7 bases at J, with 6 bases between the two ends. The germline V gene has CDR1 MNHEY and CDR2 SVGAGI. The CDR3 runs 13 residues.

This sequence joins TRBV5-6 and TRBJ2-3; 12 bases agree with TRBD2. Looked up from germline, CDR1 is SGHDT and CDR2 is YYEEEE. The CDR3 length is 13 residues. The junction had 6 bases not matched to a gene; V was cut back by 4 bases and J by 12 bases. The CDR3 loop reads CASSPRLAGVQYF. CDR3 nucleotide sequence: TGTGCCAGCAGCCCCAGACTAGCGGGGGTTCAGTATTTT. The full variable domain, in which reference TRBV5-6 and TRBJ2-3 provide the parts outside the CDR3, is DAGVTQSPTHLIKTRGQQVTLRCSPKSGHDTVSWYQQALGQGPQFIFQYYEEEERQRGNFPDRFSGHQFPNYSSELNVNALLLGDSALYLCASSPRLAGVQYFGPGTRLTVL.

The V gene is TRBV11-2, the J gene TRBJ1-4; 9 bases fit TRBD1. Losses at the gene ends were 4 bases for V and 5 bases for J; bases not matched to a gene: 8. CDR1 SGHAT and CDR2 FQNNGV come from the germline V gene. The CDR3 consists of 16 residues. CDR3 coding DNA: TGTGCCAGCAGCTCACCATTTGGGACAGGGAATGAAAAACTGTTTTTT. This gives the protein CASSSPFGTGNEKLFF.

This CDR3 is CASSPTGGIAGNTIYF. The CDR3 DNA follows: TGTGCCAGCAGCCCGACTGGGGGGATCGCTGGAAACACCATATATTTT. V gene TRBV7-2 combines with J gene TRBJ1-3, with D perhaps TRBD1 (5 bases). CDR1 and CDR2 from the germline V gene are SGHTA and FQGNSA. Deletions cut 5 bases from V and 2 bases from J, with 16 bases between. This CDR3 region has 16 residues.

V is TRBV9 and J is TRBJ2-5, with D perhaps TRBD2 (5 bases). Germline V gives CDR1 SGDLS, CDR2 YYNGEE. Deletions cut 4 bases from V and 4 bases from J, with 17 bases between. This CDR3 spans 15 amino acids. This CDR3 is CASSQRGHEGETQYF. The CDR3 coding sequence is TGTGCCAGCAGCCAAAGAGGTCATGAGGGAGAGACCCAGTACTTC.

The rearrangement uses TRBV4-3 and TRBJ2-7; D ambiguous. The V end was cut by 0 bases, the J end by 7 bases, with 10 bases between. This CDR3 is built from 13 residues. From germline, CDR1 is LGHNA and CDR2 YSLEER. CDR3 sequence: CASSQEATSEQYF. CDR3 bases: TGCGCCAGCAGCCAAGAAGCCACAAGTGAGCAGTACTTC.

Concerning this clone itself: In the same sample, other DNA sequences code for this CDR3. V usage is TRBV27 and J usage is TRBJ2-1, with D tentatively TRBD2 (5 bases). The CDR3 sequence is 14 residues long. V dropped 5 bases and J dropped 0 bases, with 8 bases sitting between them. CDR1 and CDR2 from the germline V gene are MNHEY and SMNVEV (reference sequence). The CDR3 protein is CASSLRGSYNEQFF. The CDR3 region has the DNA TGTGCCAGCAGTCTCCGGGGCTCCTACAATGAGCAGTTCTTC.

This clone was observed once. CDR3 amino acids: CASSLVQGANTGELFF. As DNA, the CDR3 is TGTGCCAGCAGCTTAGTGCAGGGGGCGAACACCGGGGAGCTGTTTTTT. V gene TRBV11-3 combines with J gene TRBJ2-2; 7 bases line up with TRBD1. V gave up 1 base and J gave up 0 bases; unmatched junction bases: 2. Germline CDR1 is SGHNT and CDR2 is YENEEA. This CDR3 spans 16 amino acids. Together with reference TRBV11-3 and TRBJ2-2, the CDR3 gives the full variable domain: EAGVVQSPRYKIIEKKQPVAFWCNPISGHNTLYWYLQNLGQGPELLIRYENEEAVDDSQLPKDRFSAERLKGVDSTLKIQPAELGDSAVYLCASSLVQGANTGELFFGEGSRLTVL.

The V gene is TRBV15, the J gene TRBJ1-3; D is ambiguous. Germline CDR1 is LNHNV and CDR2 is YYDKDF (reference sequence). Trimming cost V 1 base and J 6 bases, with 7 bases left between them. This CDR3 has 13 amino acids. CDR3 in DNA: TGTGCCACCAGCAGAGTCCCAGAAAACACCATATATTTT. This sequence encodes CATSRVPENTIYF. Combining the CDR3 with reference TRBV15 and TRBJ1-3 gives the whole variable domain DAMVIQNPRYQVTQFGKPVTLSCSQTLNHNVMYWYQQKSSQAPKLLFHYYDKDFNNEADTPDNFQSRRPNTSFCFLDIRSPGLGDTAMYLCATSRVPENTIYFGEGSWLTVV.

The CDR3 sequence: CAWSVALAGGRDTQYF. CDR3 sequence (DNA): TGTGCCTGGAGTGTTGCACTAGCGGGAGGGAGGGATACGCAGTATTTT. The chain couples TRBV30 to TRBJ2-3; 13 bases align to TRBD2. With V trimmed by 0 bases and J by 6 bases, 6 bases remained unmatched. Germline CDR1 and CDR2: GTSNPN and SVGIG (reference sequence). This CDR3 has 16 amino acids.

V gene TRBV4-1 combines with J gene TRBJ2-1; weak D call: TRBD2 (5 bases). This CDR3 has 17 residues. The germline gives CDR1 MGHRA, CDR2 YSYEKL. The V gene lost 0 bases and the J gene lost 9 bases, with 21 bases spanning the gap. CDR3 in amino acids: CASSQDLYGEQPPEQFF. The CDR3 bases are TGCGCCAGCAGCCAAGATCTTTACGGGGAGCAACCTCCTGAGCAGTTCTTC.

The chain joins TRBV29-1 to TRBJ2-2; TRBD1 matches 10 bases. Germline values: CDR1 SQVTM, CDR2 ANQGSEA. This CDR3 is built from 19 residues. J gave up 5 bases and V 4 bases, and 19 bases lay outside the gene matches. The CDR3 here is CSVAGIEDRQGAITGELFF. CDR3 in DNA: TGCAGCGTTGCTGGGATAGAAGACCGACAGGGGGCGATTACCGGGGAGCTGTTTTTT.

The chain couples TRBV28 to TRBJ2-7, with 11 bases fitting TRBD2. The length of the CDR3 is 18 residues. Losses at the gene ends were 7 bases for V and 6 bases for J; bases not matched to a gene: 20. The V gene's germline CDR1 is MDHEN and CDR2 SYDVKM. The CDR3 region is CASNLIAGGEGTTGEQYF. The CDR3 bases are TGTGCCAGCAATCTTATAGCGGGGGGGGAAGGTACTACTGGCGAGCAGTACTTC.

This chain joins TRBV5-6 and TRBJ1-2; D uncertain. Trimming left V 4 bases short and J 8 bases short, with 12 bases between. In germline, CDR1 is SGHDT, CDR2 YYEEEE. The CDR3 totals 12 residues. The CDR3 sequence: CASSPSDGGYTF. The CDR3 coding sequence is TGTGCCAGCAGCCCCTCAGATGGGGGCTACACCTTC.

This sequence joins TRBV27 and TRBJ2-1; D remains ambiguous. V dropped 2 bases and J dropped 7 bases, with 9 bases sitting between them. Germline lookup yields CDR1 MNHEY and CDR2 SMNVEV (reference sequence). The CDR3 runs to 13 residues. The CDR3 loop is CASSLGIFNEQFF. CDR3 sequence (DNA): TGTGCCAGCAGTTTAGGGATTTTTAATGAGCAGTTCTTC.

Of note for this clone: The same CDR3 arises from other DNA sequences in this sample as well. The V and J genes are TRBV27 and TRBJ2-7; no reliable D call. From germline, CDR1 is MNHEY and CDR2 SMNVEV (reference sequence). The V and J ends lost 3 bases and 0 bases respectively, with 9 bases between them. CDR3 length equals 14 residues. CDR3 DNA: TGTGCCAGCAGTTTGGCAGGTATCTCCTACGAGCAGTACTTC. Translated: CASSLAGISYEQYF.

The chain combines TRBV28 with TRBJ1-5; TRBD1 agrees at 12 bases. V lost 4 bases and J lost 6; bases outside the gene matches: 4. The V gene's germline CDR1 is MDHEN and CDR2 SYDVKM. The CDR3 totals 15 residues. CDR3 DNA sequence: TGTGCCAGCAGTTCGGGGACAGGGGGCCGTCAGCCCCAGCATTTT. The encoded protein is CASSSGTGGRQPQHF. The full variable domain, rest sourced from reference TRBV28 and TRBJ1-5, is DVKVTQSSRYLVKRTGEKVFLECVQDMDHENMFWYRQDPGLGLRLIYFSYDVKMKEKGDIPEGYSVSREKKERFSLILESASTNQTSMYLCASSSGTGGRQPQHFGDGTRLSIL.

As to this clone: Within the sample, other DNA sequences also encode this same CDR3. The chain carries TRBV6-5 and TRBJ2-3, with D perhaps being TRBD1 or TRBD2 (5 bases each). V lost 0 bases, J lost 4 bases, and 8 bases lay in between. CDR1 is MNHEY and CDR2 is SVGAGI in the germline V gene. The CDR3 spans 14 residues. The CDR3 bases are TGTGCCAGCAGTTACTCCGAGGGGTCAGATACGCAGTATTTT. It is translated as CASSYSEGSDTQYF.